The present entry profiles one T cell receptor beta chain with its context. In the same sample, other DNA sequences code for this CDR3. This entry comes from a study of OX40 agonist ivuxolimab in advanced cancers. Study information: In this trial design, patients received ivuxolimab intravenously at 0.01 to 10 mg/kg every 2 weeks. Cancers in dose escalation were hepatocellular, melanoma, renal cell and head and neck.

The repertoire was sequenced with immunoSEQ multiplex PCR; TCRdb's copy has only in-frame clones and lacks some. The table shows more than 85,000 clones, with just under 85% occurring only once. Exclusion applied to patients with autoimmune disease history or systemic immunosuppression. This CDR3 has 13 amino acids. V lost 6 bases to trimming and J lost 1 base, with 9 bases between them. Germline CDR1 is KGHSH and CDR2 is LQKENI. The gene calls are TRBV18 and TRBJ1-1; unclear D gene. The TCR comes from an adult with an advanced solid tumor such as melanoma, head and neck, liver or kidney cancer. The starting material was CD4+ or CD8+ T cells sorted from blood, obtained in a trial of the OX40 agonist ivuxolimab. The CDR3, as DNA: TGTGCCAGCTCCCTTAACAGGAACACTGAAGCTTTCTTT. Translating gives CASSLNRNTEAFF.